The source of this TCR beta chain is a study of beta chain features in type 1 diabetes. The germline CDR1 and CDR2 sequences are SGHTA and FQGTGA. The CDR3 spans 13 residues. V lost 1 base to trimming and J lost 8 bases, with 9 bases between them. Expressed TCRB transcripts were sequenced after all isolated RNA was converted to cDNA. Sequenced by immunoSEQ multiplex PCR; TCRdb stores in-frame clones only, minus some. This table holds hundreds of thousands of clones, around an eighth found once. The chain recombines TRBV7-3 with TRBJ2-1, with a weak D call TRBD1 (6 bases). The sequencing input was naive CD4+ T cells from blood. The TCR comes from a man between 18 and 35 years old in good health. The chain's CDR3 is CASSLKGGDEQFF. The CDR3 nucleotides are TGTGCCAGCAGCTTAAAAGGGGGAGATGAGCAGTTCTTC.